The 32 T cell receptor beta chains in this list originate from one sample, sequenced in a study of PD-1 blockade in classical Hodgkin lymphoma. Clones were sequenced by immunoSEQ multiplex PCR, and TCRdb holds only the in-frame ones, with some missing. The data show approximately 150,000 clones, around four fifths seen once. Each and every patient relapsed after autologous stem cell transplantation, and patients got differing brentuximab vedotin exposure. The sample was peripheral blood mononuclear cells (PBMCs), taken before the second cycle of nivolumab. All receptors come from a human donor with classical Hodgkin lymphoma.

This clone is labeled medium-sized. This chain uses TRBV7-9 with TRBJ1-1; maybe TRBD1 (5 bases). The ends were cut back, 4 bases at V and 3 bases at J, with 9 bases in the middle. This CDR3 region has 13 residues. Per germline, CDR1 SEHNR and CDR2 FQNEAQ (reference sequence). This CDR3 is CASSSGYHTEAFF. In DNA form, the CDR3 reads TGTGCCAGCAGCTCAGGGTATCACACTGAAGCTTTCTTT.

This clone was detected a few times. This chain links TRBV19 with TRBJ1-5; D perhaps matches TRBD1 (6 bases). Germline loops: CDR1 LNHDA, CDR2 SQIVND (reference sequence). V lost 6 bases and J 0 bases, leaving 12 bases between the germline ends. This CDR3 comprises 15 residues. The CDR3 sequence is CASRRGGRSNQPQHF. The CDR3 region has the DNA TGTGCCAGTAGGAGGGGGGGTCGTAGCAATCAGCCCCAGCATTTT.

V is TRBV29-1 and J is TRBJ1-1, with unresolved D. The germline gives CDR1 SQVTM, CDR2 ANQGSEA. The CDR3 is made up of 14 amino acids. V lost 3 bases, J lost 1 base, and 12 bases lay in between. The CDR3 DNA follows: TGCAGCGTTGAGCTAGGGCAAACGAACACTGAAGCTTTCTTT. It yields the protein CSVELGQTNTEAFF.

CDR3: CSAPTRETQYF. The CDR3, as DNA: TGCAGTGCACCCACGAGGGAGACCCAGTACTTC. This rearrangement joins TRBV20-1 to TRBJ2-5, with D unresolved. Germline V gene sequence: CDR1 DFQATT, CDR2 SNEGSKA (reference sequence). V was clipped by 6 bases and J by 5 bases, with 10 bases between them. This CDR3 region has 11 residues.

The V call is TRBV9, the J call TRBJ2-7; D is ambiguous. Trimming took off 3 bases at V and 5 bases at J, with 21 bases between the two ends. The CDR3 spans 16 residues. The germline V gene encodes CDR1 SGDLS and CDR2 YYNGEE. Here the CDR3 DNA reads TGTGCCAGCAGCGAACGCATTGAGCCGGGCTGGGACGAGCAGTACTTC. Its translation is CASSERIEPGWDEQYF.

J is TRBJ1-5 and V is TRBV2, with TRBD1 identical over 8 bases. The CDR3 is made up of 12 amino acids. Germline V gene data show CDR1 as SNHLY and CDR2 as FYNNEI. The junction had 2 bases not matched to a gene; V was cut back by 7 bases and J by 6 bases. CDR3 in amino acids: CASTTGGQPQHF. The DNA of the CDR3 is TGTGCCAGCACTACAGGGGGTCAGCCCCAGCATTTT.

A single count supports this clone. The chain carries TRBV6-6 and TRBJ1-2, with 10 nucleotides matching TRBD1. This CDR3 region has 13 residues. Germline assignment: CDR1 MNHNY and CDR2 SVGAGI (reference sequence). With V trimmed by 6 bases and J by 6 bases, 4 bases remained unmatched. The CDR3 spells CASSRGTGDGYTF. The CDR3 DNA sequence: TGTGCCAGCAGCCGCGGGACAGGGGATGGCTACACCTTC.

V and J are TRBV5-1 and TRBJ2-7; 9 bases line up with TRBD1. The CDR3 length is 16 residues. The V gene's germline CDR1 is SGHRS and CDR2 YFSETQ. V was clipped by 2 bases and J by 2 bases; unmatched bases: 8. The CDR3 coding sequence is TGCGCCAGCAGCTTCCAAACAGGGGGCGCCCCCTACGAGCAGTACTTC. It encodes CASSFQTGGAPYEQYF.

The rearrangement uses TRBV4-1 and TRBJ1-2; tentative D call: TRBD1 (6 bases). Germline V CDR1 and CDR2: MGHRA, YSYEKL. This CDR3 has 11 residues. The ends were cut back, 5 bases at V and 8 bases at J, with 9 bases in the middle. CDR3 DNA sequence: TGCGCCAGCAGCACACAGGGAGGCTACACCTTC. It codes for CASSTQGGYTF.

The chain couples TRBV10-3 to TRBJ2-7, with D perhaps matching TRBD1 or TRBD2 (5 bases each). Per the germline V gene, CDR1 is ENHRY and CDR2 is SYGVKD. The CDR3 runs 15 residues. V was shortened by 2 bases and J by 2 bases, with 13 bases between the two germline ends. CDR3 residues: CAISEGGVATYEQYF. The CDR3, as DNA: TGTGCCATCAGTGAGGGGGGAGTTGCGACCTACGAGCAGTACTTC.

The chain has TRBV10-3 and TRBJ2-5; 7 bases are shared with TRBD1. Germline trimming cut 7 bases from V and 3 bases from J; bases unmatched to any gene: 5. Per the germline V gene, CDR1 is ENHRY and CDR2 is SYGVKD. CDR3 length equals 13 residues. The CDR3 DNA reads TGTGCCATCACCGACAGGGCCGAAGAGACCCAGTACTTC. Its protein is CAITDRAEETQYF.

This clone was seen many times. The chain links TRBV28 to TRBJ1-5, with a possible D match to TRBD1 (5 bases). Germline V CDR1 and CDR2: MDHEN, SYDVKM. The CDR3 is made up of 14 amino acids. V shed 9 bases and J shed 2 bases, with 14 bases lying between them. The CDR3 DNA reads TGTGCCAGTGCTCGGGGGTATGGCAATCAGCCCCAGCATTTT. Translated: CASARGYGNQPQHF.

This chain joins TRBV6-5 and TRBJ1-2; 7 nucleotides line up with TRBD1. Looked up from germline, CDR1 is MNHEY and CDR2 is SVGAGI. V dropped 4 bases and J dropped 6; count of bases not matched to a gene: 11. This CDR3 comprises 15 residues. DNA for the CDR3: TGTGCCAGCAGTTTCCCAGGGGGGAGTAAAAATGGCTACACCTTC. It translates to CASSFPGGSKNGYTF.

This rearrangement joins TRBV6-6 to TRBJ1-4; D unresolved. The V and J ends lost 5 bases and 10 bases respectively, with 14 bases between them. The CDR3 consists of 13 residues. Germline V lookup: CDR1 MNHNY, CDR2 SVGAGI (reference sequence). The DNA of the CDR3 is TGTGCCAGCAGTCCTAACGGGCCTCCAAAACTGTTTTTT. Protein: CASSPNGPPKLFF.

DNA of the CDR3: TGTGCCAGCAGTCAAGTCGGGACAGGGGCTTCACCCCTCCACTTT. It translates to CASSQVGTGASPLHF. This chain joins TRBV5-6 and TRBJ1-6, with 10 nucleotides matching TRBD1. The CDR3 runs to 15 residues. The junction had 8 bases not matched to a gene; V was cut back by 5 bases and J by 9 bases. The V gene's germline CDR1 is SGHDT and CDR2 YYEEEE.

In nucleotides, the CDR3 is TGCGCCAGCAGCCAAGATGGGATGGGACAGGGGAGAGAAGCTTTCTTT. Amino acid sequence: CASSQDGMGQGREAFF. The chain links TRBV4-3 to TRBJ1-1, with TRBD1 matching over 10 bases. Germline CDR1 is LGHNA and CDR2 is YSLEER. V shed 0 bases, J shed 8 bases, and the junction held 9 bases outside the gene matches. This CDR3 spans 16 amino acids.

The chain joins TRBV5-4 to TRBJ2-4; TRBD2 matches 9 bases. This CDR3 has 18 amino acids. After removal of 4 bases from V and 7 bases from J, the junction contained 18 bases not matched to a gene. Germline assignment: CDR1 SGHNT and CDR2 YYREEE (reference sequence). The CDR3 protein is CASSMAPVGRGGRNIQYF. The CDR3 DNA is TGTGCCAGCAGCATGGCCCCAGTGGGGCGGGGGGGCCGGAACATTCAGTACTTC.

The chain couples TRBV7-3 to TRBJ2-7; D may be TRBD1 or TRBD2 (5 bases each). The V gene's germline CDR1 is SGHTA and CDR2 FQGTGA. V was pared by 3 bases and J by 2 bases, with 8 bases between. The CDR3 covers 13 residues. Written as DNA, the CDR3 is TGTGCCAGCAGCTTCGGGGCGGCCTACGAGCAGTACTTC. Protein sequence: CASSFGAAYEQYF.

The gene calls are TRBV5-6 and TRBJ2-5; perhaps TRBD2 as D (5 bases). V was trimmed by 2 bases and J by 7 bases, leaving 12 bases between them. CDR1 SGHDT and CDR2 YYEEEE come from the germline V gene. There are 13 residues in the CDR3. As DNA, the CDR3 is TGTGCCAGCAGCTTCCCGGACGGGGTGACCCAGTACTTC. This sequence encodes CASSFPDGVTQYF.

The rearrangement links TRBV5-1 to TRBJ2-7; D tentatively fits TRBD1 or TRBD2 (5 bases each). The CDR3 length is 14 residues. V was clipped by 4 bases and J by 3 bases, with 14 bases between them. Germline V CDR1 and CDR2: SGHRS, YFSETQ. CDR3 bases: TGCGCCAGCAGCCTCGTCATGGGGGTCTACGAGCAGTACTTC. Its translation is CASSLVMGVYEQYF. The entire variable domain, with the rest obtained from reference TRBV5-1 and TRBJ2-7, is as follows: KAGVTQTPRYLIKTRGQQVTLSCSPISGHRSVSWYQQTPGQGLQFLFEYFSETQRNKGNFPGRFSGRQFSNSRSEMNVSTLELGDSALYLCASSLVMGVYEQYFGPGTRLTVT.

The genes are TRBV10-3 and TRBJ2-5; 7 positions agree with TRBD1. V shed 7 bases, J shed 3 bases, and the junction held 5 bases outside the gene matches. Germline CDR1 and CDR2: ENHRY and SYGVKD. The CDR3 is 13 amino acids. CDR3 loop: CAITGTEKETQYF. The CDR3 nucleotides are TGTGCCATCACCGGGACAGAAAAAGAGACCCAGTACTTC.

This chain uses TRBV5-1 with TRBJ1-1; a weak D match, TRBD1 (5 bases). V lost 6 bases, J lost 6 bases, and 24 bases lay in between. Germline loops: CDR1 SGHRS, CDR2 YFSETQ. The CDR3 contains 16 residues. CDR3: CASTSGLSGRGAEAFF. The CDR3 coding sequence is TGCGCCAGCACCTCTGGGTTGTCGGGGAGGGGCGCTGAAGCTTTCTTT. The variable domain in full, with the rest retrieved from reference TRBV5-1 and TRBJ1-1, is KAGVTQTPRYLIKTRGQQVTLSCSPISGHRSVSWYQQTPGQGLQFLFEYFSETQRNKGNFPGRFSGRQFSNSRSEMNVSTLELGDSALYLCASTSGLSGRGAEAFFGQGTRLTVV.

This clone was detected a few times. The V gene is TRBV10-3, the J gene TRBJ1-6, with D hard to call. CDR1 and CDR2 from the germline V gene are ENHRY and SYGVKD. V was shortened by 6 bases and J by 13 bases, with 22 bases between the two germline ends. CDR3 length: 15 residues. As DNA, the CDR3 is TGTGCCATCAGGAGGGAGGGCGGAACCGGAGCTCCCCTCCACTTT. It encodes CAIRREGGTGAPLHF.

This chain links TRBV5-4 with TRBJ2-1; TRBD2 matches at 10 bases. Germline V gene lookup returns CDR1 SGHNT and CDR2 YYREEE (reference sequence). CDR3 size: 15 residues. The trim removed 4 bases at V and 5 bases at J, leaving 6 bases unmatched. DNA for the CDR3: TGTGCCAGCAGCCCACGGACTAGCGGAGACAATGAGCAGTTCTTC. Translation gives CASSPRTSGDNEQFF.

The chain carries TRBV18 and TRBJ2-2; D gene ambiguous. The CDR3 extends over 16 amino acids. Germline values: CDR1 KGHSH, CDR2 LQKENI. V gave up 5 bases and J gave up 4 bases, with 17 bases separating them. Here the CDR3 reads CASSNSLTETTGELFF. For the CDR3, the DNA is TGTGCCAGCTCAAACTCTCTTACGGAAACCACCGGGGAGCTGTTTTTT.

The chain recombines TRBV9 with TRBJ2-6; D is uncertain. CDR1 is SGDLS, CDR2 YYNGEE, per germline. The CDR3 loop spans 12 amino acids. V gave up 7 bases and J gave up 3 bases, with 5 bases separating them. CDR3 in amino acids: CASSLGANVLTF. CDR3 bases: TGTGCCAGCTCCCTTGGGGCCAACGTCCTGACTTTC.

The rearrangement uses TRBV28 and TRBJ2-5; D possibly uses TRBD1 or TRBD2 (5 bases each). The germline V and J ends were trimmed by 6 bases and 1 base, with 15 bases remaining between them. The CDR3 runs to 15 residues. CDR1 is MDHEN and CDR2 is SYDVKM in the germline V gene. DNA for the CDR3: TGTGCCAGCAGCTACGGGGCAGGGACCCAAGAGACCCAGTACTTC. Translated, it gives CASSYGAGTQETQYF.

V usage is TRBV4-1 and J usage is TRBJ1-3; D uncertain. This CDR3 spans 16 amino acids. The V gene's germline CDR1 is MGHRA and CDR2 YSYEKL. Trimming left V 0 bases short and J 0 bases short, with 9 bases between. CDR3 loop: CASSQDKALSGNTIYF. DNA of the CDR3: TGCGCCAGCAGCCAAGATAAGGCCCTCTCTGGAAACACCATATATTTT.

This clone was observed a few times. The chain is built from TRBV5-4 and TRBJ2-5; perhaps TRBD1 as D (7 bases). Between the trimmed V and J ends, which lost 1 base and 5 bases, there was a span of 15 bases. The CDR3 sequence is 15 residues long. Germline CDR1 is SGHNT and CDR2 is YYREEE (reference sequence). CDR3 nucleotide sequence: TGTGCCAGCAGCTTGTGGACGCAGGGGGGTGAGACCCAGTACTTC. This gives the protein CASSLWTQGGETQYF. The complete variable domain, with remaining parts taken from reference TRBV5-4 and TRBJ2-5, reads ETGVTQSPTHLIKTRGQQVTLRCSSQSGHNTVSWYQQALGQGPQFIFQYYREEENGRGNFPPRFSGLQFPNYSSELNVNALELDDSALYLCASSLWTQGGETQYFGPGTRLLVL.

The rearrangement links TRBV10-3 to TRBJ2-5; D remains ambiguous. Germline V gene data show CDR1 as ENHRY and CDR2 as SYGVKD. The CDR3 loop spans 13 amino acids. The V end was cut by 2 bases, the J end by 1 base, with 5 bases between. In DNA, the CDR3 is TGTGCCATCAGTGAGATCAGCCAAGAGACCCAGTACTTC. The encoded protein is CAISEISQETQYF.

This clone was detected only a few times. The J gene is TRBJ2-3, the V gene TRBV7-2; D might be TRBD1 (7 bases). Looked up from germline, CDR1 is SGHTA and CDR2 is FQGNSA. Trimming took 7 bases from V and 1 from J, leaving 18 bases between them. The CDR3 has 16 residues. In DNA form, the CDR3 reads TGTGCCAGCAATGGCCAGGGGGGAGTAGGCACAGATACGCAGTATTTT. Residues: CASNGQGGVGTDTQYF.

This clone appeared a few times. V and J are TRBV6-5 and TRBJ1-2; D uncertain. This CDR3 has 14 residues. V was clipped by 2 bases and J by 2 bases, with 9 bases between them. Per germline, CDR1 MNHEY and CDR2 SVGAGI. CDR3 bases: TGTGCCAGCAGTTACGACGCCAACAACTATGGCTACACCTTC. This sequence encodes CASSYDANNYGYTF.